Reported below is one T cell receptor (beta chain). This record comes from a study of metastatic and nonmetastatic thyroid tumors. Study in general: Malignant and benign thyroid patients had repertoires compared in peripheral blood and tumor or nodule tissue.

TCRdb re-clonotyped the PCR reads through MiXCR. The sample gives 13,000 or so clones, more than 20% of which show up once; about 20% is in the top ten. The V end lost 11 bases, the J end lost 13 bases, and 18 bases lay between the germline ends. This CDR3 spans 12 amino acids. Germline CDR1 and CDR2: MNHEY and SMNVEV (reference sequence). Each patient came to thyroid surgery without any prior treatment (of any kind). The chain recombines TRBV27 with TRBJ1-6, with D possibly TRBD1 on 5 matching bases. Sample: tumor tissue. This receptor was taken from a female donor with papillary thyroid cancer or a benign thyroid nodule (not recorded which). Some clones in this sample may be carry-over from other donors' samples. CDR3 DNA: TGTGCCTTCAGTTTCCAGGGTACCCCCCTCCACTTT. Its translation: CAFSFQGTPLHF.